These 25 T cell receptor beta chains share one sample of origin, sequenced in a study of post-analysis software for immune sequencing data. Findings of the study overall: Relative to controls, patients had 4 or 5 TRBV segments at higher frequency, with TRBV5-6, TRBV5-1 and TRBV20-1 among these.

TCR beta libraries were prepared from cDNA with unique molecular identifiers. TCRdb processed the PCR reads anew with MiXCR; each CDR3 protein has one entry. The table includes roughly 800,000 distinct CDR3 sequences, roughly 27% detected once. These receptors are not linked to any known antigen. The sample consisted of blood. Receptors were obtained from a girl under 18 with multiple sclerosis.

This clonotype occurred a few times. J is TRBJ2-5 and V is TRBV7-9; 7 nucleotides align to TRBD1. Germline V gene data show CDR1 as SEHNR and CDR2 as FQNEAQ (reference sequence). This CDR3 contains 14 residues. V shed 5 bases, J shed 11 bases, and the junction held 14 bases outside the gene matches. In DNA, the CDR3 is TGTGCCAGCAGCCCCGGGACAGTTACGATTCCGCAGTACTTC. Its protein is CASSPGTVTIPQYF. The full variable domain, completed using reference TRBV7-9 and TRBJ2-5, is DTGVSQNPRHKITKRGQNVTFRCDPISEHNRLYWYRQTLGQGPEFLTYFQNEAQLEKSRLLSDRFSAERPKGSFSTLEIQRTEQGDSAMYLCASSPGTVTIPQYFGPGTRLLVL.

The CDR3 nucleotides read TGCGCCAGCAGCCAACGACTAGCGGGAGACTACGAGCAGTACTTC. The encoded protein is CASSQRLAGDYEQYF. The chain carries TRBV5-1 and TRBJ2-7; 12 bases line up with TRBD2. This CDR3 region has 15 residues. Germline V gives CDR1 SGHRS, CDR2 YFSETQ. V gave up 4 bases and J gave up 3 bases; unmatched junction bases: 5.

This clonotype was seen a handful of times. V and J are TRBV5-1 and TRBJ1-2; D gene unclear. Germline V CDR1 and CDR2: SGHRS, YFSETQ. Trimming took off 5 bases at V and 4 bases at J, with 12 bases between the two ends. The CDR3 totals 13 residues. The CDR3 spells CASRNDGSYGYTF. The DNA of the CDR3 is TGCGCCAGCAGGAATGACGGAAGCTATGGCTACACCTTC.

This clonotype was detected only a few times. The J gene is TRBJ2-3, the V gene TRBV27; the D is unclear. This CDR3 has 12 amino acids. Trimming took off 8 bases at V and 4 bases at J, with 10 bases between the two ends. In germline, CDR1 is MNHEY, CDR2 SMNVEV (reference sequence). In DNA, the CDR3 is TGTGCCAGCTTGGAGATTCCAGATACGCAGTATTTT. Amino acids: CASLEIPDTQYF.

V and J are TRBV4-3 and TRBJ2-6, with D possibly matching TRBD2 (5 bases). Deletions cut 0 bases from V and 2 bases from J, with 8 bases between. Germline lookup yields CDR1 LGHNA and CDR2 YSLEER. The length of the CDR3 is 16 residues. CDR3 residues: CASSQDSGTGANVLTF. The CDR3 bases are TGCGCCAGCAGCCAAGATTCCGGGACTGGGGCCAACGTCCTGACTTTC.

V and J are TRBV24-1 and TRBJ2-1, with 10 bases lining up with TRBD2. V dropped 5 bases and J dropped 10; count of bases not matched to a gene: 10. The CDR3 has 15 residues. Germline CDR1 and CDR2: KGHDR and SFDVKD. CDR3 in amino acids: CATSGQREGRGEQFF. The CDR3 nucleotides read TGTGCCACCAGTGGTCAGCGGGAGGGCCGGGGGGAGCAGTTCTTC.

This clonotype was detected a few times. The chain is built from TRBV7-2 and TRBJ2-1; D uncertain. The CDR3 is 14 residues long. Germline V lookup: CDR1 SGHTA, CDR2 FQGNSA. V lost 1 base, J lost 4 bases, and 8 bases lay in between. As DNA, the CDR3 is TGTGCCAGCAGCTTAGTCAAGGCTTACAATGAGCAGTTCTTC. As protein: CASSLVKAYNEQFF.

This clonotype has a handful of counts. The chain carries TRBV29-1 and TRBJ2-1; D remains unclear. Trimming cost V 1 base and J 4 bases, with 8 bases left between them. Germline CDR1 is SQVTM and CDR2 is ANQGSEA. The CDR3 covers 13 residues. The CDR3 nucleotides read TGCAGCGTTGAAGGTAGGAGATACAATGAGCAGTTCTTC. It is translated as CSVEGRRYNEQFF.

This chain connects TRBV11-3 to TRBJ2-1; 9 bases agree with TRBD1. With V trimmed by 5 bases and J by 7 bases, 6 bases remained unmatched. The CDR3 totals 14 residues. Germline-derived CDR1 and CDR2 are SGHNT and YENEEA. CDR3 loop: CASSKRTGENEQFF. For the CDR3, the DNA is TGTGCCAGCAGCAAAAGGACAGGGGAGAATGAGCAGTTCTTC.

The chain recombines TRBV29-1 with TRBJ2-7; TRBD2 aligns across 7 bases. The CDR3 sequence is 13 residues long. Germline CDR1 and CDR2: SQVTM and ANQGSEA. V lost 6 bases, J lost 6 bases, and 11 bases stayed unmatched. CDR3 sequence: CSVETSWASEQYF. Here the CDR3 DNA reads TGCAGCGTCGAGACTAGCTGGGCATCCGAGCAGTACTTC.

The gene calls are TRBV5-6 and TRBJ1-1; no definite D call. Germline V lookup: CDR1 SGHDT, CDR2 YYEEEE. Trimming removed 3 bases from V and 1 base from J, with 13 bases in between. The CDR3 covers 15 residues. The CDR3 region has the DNA TGTGCCAGCAGCTCGAGGTTGGGAGGGAACACTGAAGCTTTCTTT. This gives the protein CASSSRLGGNTEAFF. The whole variable domain, filled in from reference TRBV5-6 and TRBJ1-1, reads DAGVTQSPTHLIKTRGQQVTLRCSPKSGHDTVSWYQQALGQGPQFIFQYYEEEERQRGNFPDRFSGHQFPNYSSELNVNALLLGDSALYLCASSSRLGGNTEAFFGQGTRLTVV.

This clonotype was counted between two and nine times. The rearrangement uses TRBV11-2 and TRBJ2-1; 10 nucleotides match TRBD1. This CDR3 is built from 14 residues. CDR1 and CDR2 (germline): SGHAT, FQNNGV. Trimming took 8 bases from V and 12 from J; bases not matched to a gene: 13. The CDR3 DNA is TGTGCCAGCGGGACAGGGGCGTGGAACCATGGGCAGTTCTTC. Translated, it gives CASGTGAWNHGQFF.

This chain uses TRBV4-1 with TRBJ1-2; no definite D call. The V gene lost 2 bases and the J gene lost 4 bases, with 17 bases spanning the gap. This CDR3 is 16 amino acids long. Germline V CDR1 and CDR2: MGHRA, YSYEKL. The CDR3 is CASSQPRADAGYGYTF. CDR3 coding DNA: TGCGCCAGCAGCCAACCTCGCGCGGACGCCGGCTATGGCTACACCTTC.

The chain links TRBV11-2 to TRBJ2-6, with 10 bases identical to TRBD1. J lost 0 bases, V lost 6 bases, and 8 bases had no gene match. Germline V gives CDR1 SGHAT, CDR2 FQNNGV. This CDR3 is built from 18 residues. For the CDR3, the DNA is TGTGCCAGCAGACATTGGAGGGACAGGGGCTCTGGGGCCAACGTCCTGACTTTC. Translating it yields CASRHWRDRGSGANVLTF.

The chain couples TRBV7-9 to TRBJ2-1, with D unclear. The CDR3 consists of 14 residues. With 5 bases removed from V and 3 bases from J, the gap between germline ends came to 11 bases. Germline V gene lookup returns CDR1 SEHNR and CDR2 FQNEAQ (reference sequence). CDR3 protein: CASSPQADYNEQFF. CDR3 in DNA: TGTGCCAGCAGCCCCCAGGCCGACTACAATGAGCAGTTCTTC.

The chain couples TRBV20-1 to TRBJ1-1, with a weak D call TRBD1 (5 bases). Germline V gene sequence: CDR1 DFQATT, CDR2 SNEGSKA (reference sequence). V was trimmed by 5 bases and J by 6 bases, leaving 10 bases between them. The CDR3 runs to 11 residues. The CDR3 loop is CSAHRQPEAFF. The CDR3 bases are TGCAGTGCTCACCGACAGCCTGAAGCTTTCTTT.

The V gene is TRBV29-1, the J gene TRBJ1-3, with TRBD1 identical over 8 bases. In germline, CDR1 is SQVTM, CDR2 ANQGSEA. The CDR3 contains 13 residues. V lost 3 bases, J lost 2 bases, and 0 bases stayed unmatched. As DNA, the CDR3 is TGCAGCGTTGAGGACAGGGCTGGAAACACCATATATTTT. Its translation: CSVEDRAGNTIYF.

This clonotype was observed a handful of times. In nucleotides, the CDR3 is TGTGCCAGCAGCTTAGAGGCTCCCCCCTACGAGCAGTACTTC. Its protein product is CASSLEAPPYEQYF. The rearrangement joins TRBV7-2 to TRBJ2-7, with D hard to call. From germline, CDR1 is SGHTA and CDR2 FQGNSA. Trimming removed 1 base at V and 2 bases at J, with 9 bases between. The CDR3 spans 14 residues.

This clonotype was counted ten times or more. The gene calls are TRBV6-5 and TRBJ2-7; D gene ambiguous. V lost 4 bases and J lost 5, with 12 bases in between. Germline CDR1 and CDR2: MNHEY and SVGAGI. The CDR3 sequence is 13 residues long. CDR3 bases: TGTGCCAGCAGTTTCGACCCGGTTCACGAGCAGTACTTC. This sequence encodes CASSFDPVHEQYF.

Here the CDR3 reads CASSLAQGRNNEQFF. CDR3 in DNA: TGTGCCAGCAGCTTAGCGCAGGGGAGGAACAATGAGCAGTTCTTC. The V gene is TRBV11-1, the J gene TRBJ2-1; either TRBD1 or TRBD2 may supply D (6 bases each). V was shortened by 0 bases and J by 5 bases, with 11 bases between the two germline ends. Per the germline V gene, CDR1 is SGHAT and CDR2 is FQDESV (reference sequence). The CDR3 runs 15 residues.

V and J are TRBV27 and TRBJ1-5, with D perhaps matching TRBD1 (6 bases). V was cut by 3 bases and J by 4 bases, with 10 bases left in between. The CDR3 contains 14 residues. Germline V gene data show CDR1 as MNHEY and CDR2 as SMNVEV (reference sequence). CDR3 sequence (DNA): TGTGCCAGCAGTTTTTCACAGGGAAATCAGCCCCAGCATTTT. This gives the protein CASSFSQGNQPQHF.

This clonotype was seen only a few times. The V call is TRBV18, the J call TRBJ1-1; 12 bases match TRBD1. The V segment lost 1 base and the J segment 5 bases; nucleotides outside the gene matches: 11. Germline loops: CDR1 KGHSH, CDR2 LQKENI. The CDR3 length is 18 residues. The CDR3 DNA is TGTGCCAGCTCACCACGGGGGACAGGGGGCGCGCGAATTACTGAAGCTTTCTTT. This codes for CASSPRGTGGARITEAFF. Full variable domain (outside the CDR3, taken from reference TRBV18 and TRBJ1-1): NAGVMQNPRHLVRRRGQEARLRCSPMKGHSHVYWYRQLPEEGLKFMVYLQKENIIDESGMPKERFSAEFPKEGPSILRIQQVVRGDSAAYFCASSPRGTGGARITEAFFGQGTRLTVV.

This clonotype occurred a few times. This chain links TRBV18 with TRBJ1-5; D is ambiguous. CDR3 length equals 13 residues. V was pared by 3 bases and J by 6 bases, with 9 bases between. Germline lookup yields CDR1 KGHSH and CDR2 LQKENI. CDR3 DNA: TGTGCCAGCTCACCCGAGAGGGTTCAGCCCCAGCATTTT. Its protein product is CASSPERVQPQHF. Using reference TRBV18 and TRBJ1-5 for the parts outside the CDR3, the full variable domain is NAGVMQNPRHLVRRRGQEARLRCSPMKGHSHVYWYRQLPEEGLKFMVYLQKENIIDESGMPKERFSAEFPKEGPSILRIQQVVRGDSAAYFCASSPERVQPQHFGDGTRLSIL.

J is TRBJ1-1 and V is TRBV5-5; D remains unclear. The length of the CDR3 is 14 residues. V gave up 5 bases and J gave up 6 bases, with 17 bases separating them. Germline CDR1 reads SGHKS; CDR2 reads YYEKEE (reference sequence). CDR3 amino acids: CASRSGSSSAEAFF. The DNA for the CDR3 is TGTGCCAGCAGATCGGGATCCAGTAGCGCTGAAGCTTTCTTT.

The chain joins TRBV12-3 or TRBV12-4 to TRBJ1-1, with 9 bases fitting TRBD1. The V gene end was trimmed by 4 bases and the J gene end by 3 bases; junction bases not matched to a gene: 12. The CDR3 runs 17 residues. CDR3 amino acids: CASSSATGGRSYTEAFF. CDR3 nucleotide sequence: TGTGCCAGCAGTTCCGCGACAGGGGGTCGATCCTACACTGAAGCTTTCTTT.